One and the same sample provided the 5 T cell receptor beta chains below, sequenced in a study of shared clonotypes between healthy human individuals. Positively selected for CCR7, the CD45RO-negative cells used as naive CD8 cells excluded terminally differentiated effector memory CD45RA+ cells. Assay used: immunoSEQ multiplex PCR; TCRdb lists only in-frame clones, some missing. The sample includes 1.5 million to 2.5 million clones, about 95% of them seen just once. Sequenced material: naive CD8+ T cells sorted from blood. Receptor source: a man aged 18 to 30 in good health.

The chain uses TRBV5-6 and TRBJ2-1; TRBD1 might be the D (7 bases). Germline V CDR1 and CDR2: SGHDT, YYEEEE. V was cut by 3 bases and J by 7 bases, with 14 bases left in between. The CDR3 is 14 residues long. The CDR3 coding sequence is TGTGCCAGCAGCTCGATGACAGGGAGGAATGAGCAGTTCTTC. Its translation: CASSSMTGRNEQFF.

The chain links TRBV5-8 to TRBJ2-7; 7 nucleotides agree with TRBD1. CDR3 size: 12 residues. The V gene's germline CDR1 is SGHTS and CDR2 YDEGEE. V trimming: 4 bases; J trimming: 7 bases; junction bases outside the gene matches: 5. The DNA for the CDR3 is TGTGCCAGCAGCAAGACAGGGATAGAGCAGTACTTC. Its translation: CASSKTGIEQYF.

The chain combines TRBV7-9 with TRBJ2-5, with a tentative D call TRBD2 (6 bases). The CDR3 consists of 17 residues. V lost 3 bases, J lost 0 bases, and 17 bases lay in between. Looked up from germline, CDR1 is SEHNR and CDR2 is FQNEAQ (reference sequence). The CDR3 DNA reads TGTGCCAGCAGCTTTCTGGCGGCGGGGCCCTACCAAGAGACCCAGTACTTC. Translating it yields CASSFLAAGPYQETQYF.

This chain links TRBV7-8 with TRBJ1-5; D remains unclear. CDR1 and CDR2 from the germline V gene are SGHVS and FQNEAQ. The CDR3 runs 15 residues. V was trimmed by 1 base and J by 0 bases, leaving 7 bases between them. CDR3 sequence: CASSLVPYSNQPQHF. DNA for the CDR3: TGTGCCAGCAGCTTAGTTCCCTATAGCAATCAGCCCCAGCATTTT.

As concerns this clone: Other nucleotide sequences in the sample specify the same CDR3. The genes are TRBV14 and TRBJ2-7; D is unclear. V lost 0 bases, J lost 3 bases, and 6 bases lay in between. CDR3 length equals 13 residues. Germline values: CDR1 SGHDN, CDR2 FVKESK. The CDR3 is CASSQDGHYEQYF. CDR3 in DNA: TGTGCCAGCAGCCAAGACGGGCACTACGAGCAGTACTTC. Based on the CDR3 plus reference TRBV14 and TRBJ2-7, the full variable domain is EAGVTQFPSHSVIEKGQTVTLRCDPISGHDNLYWYRRVMGKEIKFLLHFVKESKQDESGMPNNRFLAERTGGTYSTLKVQPAELEDSGVYFCASSQDGHYEQYFGPGTRLTVT.